These T cell receptor beta chains were read from a single sample in a study of OX40 agonist ivuxolimab in advanced cancers. TCRdb's table, derived via immunoSEQ multiplex PCR, lists solely in-frame clones and lacks some. This sample has 99,000 or so clones, with 90% to 95% found just once. The sequences come from CD4+ or CD8+ T cells sorted from blood, collected in a trial of the OX40 agonist ivuxolimab. Every receptor here comes from an adult with an advanced solid tumor such as melanoma, head and neck, liver or kidney cancer. Each CDR3 is given with its conserved first and last residue. A D gene is named only where the DNA matches it firmly. For some rows the clone size is stated as once, few or many, or as a class when expanded; others skip it.

v_gene,j_gene,len,d_gene,abundance,CDR3nt,CDR3aa
TRBV30,TRBJ1-5,14,NA,NA,TGTGCCTGGAACCTTCGGTGGAAAGAACAGCCCCAGCATTTT,CAWNLRWKEQPQHF
TRBV9,TRBJ1-5,14,NA,few,TGTGCCAGCAGCACAGGGTCTGGGCGGGGGCCCCAGCATTTT,CASSTGSGRGPQHF
TRBV5-1,TRBJ2-1,14,TRBD1,NA,TGCGCCAGCAGGTTACAGGGGGCCTACAATGAGCAGTTCTTC,CASRLQGAYNEQFF
TRBV6-5,TRBJ1-5,15,NA,NA,TGTGCCAGCAGAAAAGCAGGTTCCGCTAATCAGCCCCAGCATTTT,CASRKAGSANQPQHF
TRBV15,TRBJ2-5,13,NA,NA,TGTGCCACCAGGGCAGGGCCGAGGGAGACCCAGTACTTC,CATRAGPRETQYF
TRBV7-9,TRBJ2-3,16,TRBD2,NA,TGTGCCAGCAGCCCCCGTCTAGCGGGAGGGACAGATACGCAGTATTTT,CASSPRLAGGTDTQYF
TRBV28,TRBJ1-2,17,NA,few,TGTGCCAGCAGTCTACCATCATCGGCGGGGCTCGGAGGAGGCTACACCTTC,CASSLPSSAGLGGGYTF
TRBV6-1,TRBJ2-7,14,NA,NA,TGTGCCAGCAGTGAAGGGGGGAGCTCCTACGAGCAGTACTTC,CASSEGGSSYEQYF
TRBV7-2,TRBJ2-1,15,TRBD1,NA,TGTGCCAGCAGCCTTGGACAGGGGAACTACAATGAGCAGTTCTTC,CASSLGQGNYNEQFF
TRBV10-3,TRBJ2-3,18,TRBD2,NA,TGTGCCATCAGACCGACTAGCGGGGCCGGGGGTAGCACAGATACGCAGTATTTT,CAIRPTSGAGGSTDTQYF
TRBV28,TRBJ2-3,16,TRBD2,NA,TGTGCCAGCAGTTCCCCCGGAGCGGGGGGTACAGATACGCAGTATTTT,CASSSPGAGGTDTQYF
TRBV9,TRBJ1-2,15,TRBD1,NA,TGTGCCAGCAGCGGACAAGGGGACAGCGTCTATGGCTACACCTTC,CASSGQGDSVYGYTF
TRBV6-6,TRBJ1-2,12,TRBD1,NA,TGTGCCAGCAGCCCCAGGGGGCATGGCTACACCTTC,CASSPRGHGYTF
TRBV15,TRBJ2-5,15,NA,once,TGTGCCACCAGCAGAGATATGGTCCTCCAAGAGACCCAGTACTTC,CATSRDMVLQETQYF
TRBV5-4,TRBJ2-6,16,NA,NA,TGTGCCAGCAGCTCCTGGGTTAGCTCTGGGGCCAACGTCCTGACTTTC,CASSSWVSSGANVLTF
TRBV9,TRBJ1-2,15,NA,NA,TGTGCCAGCAGCGTAGGTGTCAGCCCCGGCTATGGCTACACCTTC,CASSVGVSPGYGYTF
TRBV5-5,TRBJ2-6,16,NA,NA,TGTGCCAGCAGCTCCCAAGTTTACTCCGGGGCCAACGTCCTGACTTTC,CASSSQVYSGANVLTF
TRBV30,TRBJ1-1,13,NA,NA,TGTGCCTGGAGCCAGGGGACTAACACTGAAGCTTTCTTT,CAWSQGTNTEAFF
TRBV7-2,TRBJ2-1,15,NA,NA,TGTGCCAGCAGCTTAGGCGGGGTCGCCTACAATGAGCAGTTCTTC,CASSLGGVAYNEQFF
TRBV19,TRBJ1-6,21,TRBD1,NA,TGTGCCAGTAGTATCTCGTATCCGTGGGACAGCGGGAGCTCCTATAATTCACCCCTCCACTTT,CASSISYPWDSGSSYNSPLHF
TRBV30,TRBJ1-6,14,NA,NA,TGTGCCTGGAGTGTAACCGGGGTGAATTCACCCCTCCACTTT,CAWSVTGVNSPLHF
TRBV12-5,TRBJ2-1,17,NA,NA,TGTGCTAGTGGTTTCGGATGGACAGCGAACTACTACAATGAGCAGTTCTTC,CASGFGWTANYYNEQFF
TRBV14,TRBJ2-1,12,NA,NA,TGTGCCAGCAGCCGATCTAACAATGAGCAGTTCTTC,CASSRSNNEQFF
TRBV6-1,TRBJ2-7,16,NA,NA,TGTGCCAGCAGTGAAGGGGGACTGGCCGCTGGTTACGAGCAGTACTTC,CASSEGGLAAGYEQYF
TRBV5-1,TRBJ2-3,17,TRBD1,NA,TGCGCCAGCAGCCGGACGGTCCCGGGACAGGGGTCAGATACGCAGTATTTT,CASSRTVPGQGSDTQYF
TRBV14,TRBJ2-5,12,NA,few,TGTGCCAGCAGCGGAGTTGGAGGTGCCCAGTACTTC,CASSGVGGAQYF
TRBV4-3,TRBJ2-1,17,NA,NA,TGCGCCAGCAGCCAAGATCTTGGTAGGGAAAGAGAGAATGAGCAGTTCTTC,CASSQDLGRERENEQFF
TRBV5-4,TRBJ2-1,11,NA,once,TGTGCCAGCAGCCTTAACAATGAGCAGTTCTTC,CASSLNNEQFF
TRBV30,TRBJ1-1,12,NA,NA,TGTGCCTGGAGGGAAGGGTGGACTGAAGCTTTCTTT,CAWREGWTEAFF
TRBV30,TRBJ1-3,15,NA,NA,TGTGCCTGGGCGACAGCTCTCAGCTCTGGAAACACCATATATTTT,CAWATALSSGNTIYF
TRBV7-3,TRBJ2-3,15,NA,once,TGTGCCAGCAGCCTCTGGAGGCGGGCCACAGATACGCAGTATTTT,CASSLWRRATDTQYF
TRBV6-6,TRBJ2-1,16,TRBD2,NA,TGTGCCAGCAGTAAACTTAGCGGGAGGGCCGGAAATGAGCAGTTCTTC,CASSKLSGRAGNEQFF
TRBV30,TRBJ1-5,14,NA,NA,TGTGCCTGGAAGGAGGGCTTGGGCAATCAGCCCCAGCATTTT,CAWKEGLGNQPQHF
TRBV12-5,TRBJ1-5,13,TRBD1,few,TGTGCTAGTGGCAAACAGGGGTTTCAGCCCCAGCATTTT,CASGKQGFQPQHF
TRBV5-6,TRBJ2-7,14,TRBD1,NA,TGTGCCAGCAGCCCCGGGACAGGGTTAAGAGAGCAGTACTTC,CASSPGTGLREQYF
TRBV6-5,TRBJ2-3,13,TRBD2,NA,TGTGCCAGCAGAGCGGGAGGTACAGATACGCAGTATTTT,CASRAGGTDTQYF
TRBV28,TRBJ2-3,12,NA,NA,TGTGCCAGCACCTCCACGCGGAATACGCAGTATTTT,CASTSTRNTQYF
TRBV13,TRBJ2-1,16,TRBD2,once,TGTGCCAGCAGCCCGAGGGGACTAGCGGGGAGAAATGAGCAGTTCTTC,CASSPRGLAGRNEQFF
TRBV7-2,TRBJ1-2,11,NA,once,TGTGCCAGCAGCTTCCGGGGTGGCTACACCTTC,CASSFRGGYTF
TRBV18,TRBJ2-3,13,NA,once,TGTGCCAGCTCACCACCTGGGACAGATACGCAGTATTTT,CASSPPGTDTQYF
TRBV7-6,TRBJ1-6,16,NA,NA,TGTGCCAGCAGCCCGACCCCGACCTGGCGGAATTCACCCCTCCACTTT,CASSPTPTWRNSPLHF
TRBV20-1,TRBJ2-7,10,NA,few,TGCAGTGCTAGCACCTACGAGCAGTACTTC,CSASTYEQYF
TRBV5-1,TRBJ2-1,16,NA,NA,TGCGCCAGCAGCTTCGGGTTGGTAGCGGCTTACAATGAGCAGTTCTTC,CASSFGLVAAYNEQFF
TRBV9,TRBJ1-6,14,TRBD1,NA,TGTGCCAGCAGCCGGGGACAGGGCTTGGAACCCCTCCACTTT,CASSRGQGLEPLHF
TRBV4-1,TRBJ2-3,21,TRBD1,NA,TGCGCCAGCAGCCAACTACCCGGGACAGGGTTACGGAGTGTGCGCACAGATACGCAGTATTTT,CASSQLPGTGLRSVRTDTQYF
TRBV29-1,TRBJ2-3,12,NA,NA,TGCAGCTCAAACCCGGGGGCAGATACGCAGTATTTT,CSSNPGADTQYF
TRBV5-6,TRBJ1-2,15,TRBD1,NA,TGTGCCAGCAGTTTTATCCCGCAGGGGGGAGGTGGCTACACCTTC,CASSFIPQGGGGYTF
TRBV7-2,TRBJ2-1,16,TRBD2,NA,TGTGCCAGCAGTCCTAGCGGGGGGGCGTCTTACAATGAGCAGTTCTTC,CASSPSGGASYNEQFF
TRBV4-1,TRBJ1-5,15,TRBD1,NA,TGCGCCAGCAGCCAAGTGGAGGGGGCGCTTCAGCCCCAGCATTTT,CASSQVEGALQPQHF
TRBV6-5,TRBJ1-2,13,NA,NA,TGTGCCAGCAGGCGACAGGTTAACTATGGCTACACCTTC,CASRRQVNYGYTF
TRBV9,TRBJ2-1,14,NA,NA,TGTGCCAGCAGCGTAGGGCCGGCATACAATGAGCAGTTCTTC,CASSVGPAYNEQFF
TRBV19,TRBJ1-6,12,NA,NA,TGTGCCAGTAGTCCCAGGAGTTCACCCCTCCACTTT,CASSPRSSPLHF